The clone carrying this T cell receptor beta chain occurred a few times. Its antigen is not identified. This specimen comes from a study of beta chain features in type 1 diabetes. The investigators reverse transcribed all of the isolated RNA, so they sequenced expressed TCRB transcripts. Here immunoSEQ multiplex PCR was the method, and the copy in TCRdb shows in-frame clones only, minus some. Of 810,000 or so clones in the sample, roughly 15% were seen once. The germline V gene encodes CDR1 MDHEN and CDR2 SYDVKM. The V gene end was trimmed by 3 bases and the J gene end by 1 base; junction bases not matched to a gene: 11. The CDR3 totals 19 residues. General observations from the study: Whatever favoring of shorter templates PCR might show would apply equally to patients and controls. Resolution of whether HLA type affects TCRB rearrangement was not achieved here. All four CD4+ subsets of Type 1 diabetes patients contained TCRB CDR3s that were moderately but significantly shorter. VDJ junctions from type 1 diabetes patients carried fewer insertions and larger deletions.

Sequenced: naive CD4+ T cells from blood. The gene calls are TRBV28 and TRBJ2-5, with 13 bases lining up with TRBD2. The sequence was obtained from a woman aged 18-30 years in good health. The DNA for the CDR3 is TGTGCCAGCAGTTTGAAGGTGGGACTAGCGGGGCTGATCCAAGAGACCCAGTACTTC. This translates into CASSLKVGLAGLIQETQYF. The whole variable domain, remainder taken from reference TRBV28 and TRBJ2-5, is DVKVTQSSRYLVKRTGEKVFLECVQDMDHENMFWYRQDPGLGLRLIYFSYDVKMKEKGDIPEGYSVSREKKERFSLILESASTNQTSMYLCASSLKVGLAGLIQETQYFGPGTRLLVL.